The next 21 T cell receptor beta chains were all read from a single sample in a study of blood T cell repertoires in COVID-19. Assay: immunoSEQ multiplex PCR; the TCRdb copy retains only in-frame clones and omits some. The sample includes around 160,000 clones, 87% of them seen just once. The sample was peripheral blood. All receptors come from a man at least 80 years old with acute or convalescent COVID-19.

The V call is TRBV19, the J call TRBJ1-6; D unclear. CDR1 and CDR2 from the germline V gene are LNHDA and SQIVND (reference sequence). There are 15 residues in the CDR3. V lost 5 bases and J 3 bases, leaving 11 bases between the germline ends. CDR3 DNA: TGTGCCAGTAGTTCGGGGTCGGGCTATAATTCACCCCTCCACTTT. It codes for CASSSGSGYNSPLHF.

This rearrangement joins TRBV27 to TRBJ1-5, with a tentative D call TRBD1 (5 bases). CDR1 MNHEY and CDR2 SMNVEV come from the germline V gene (reference sequence). There are 17 residues in the CDR3. Trimming removed 5 bases from V and 8 bases from J, with 25 bases in between. CDR3 in amino acids: CASSLPGGVLSSKPQHF. The CDR3 DNA sequence: TGTGCCAGCAGTCTCCCGGGGGGGGTACTATCAAGTAAGCCCCAGCATTTT.

CDR3 region: CASSLGISVEETQYF. The CDR3 DNA follows: TGTGCCAGCAGCTTGGGTATTAGCGTCGAAGAGACCCAGTACTTC. The chain recombines TRBV5-6 with TRBJ2-5; D may be TRBD2 (5 bases). This CDR3 spans 15 amino acids. Germline V gives CDR1 SGHDT, CDR2 YYEEEE. Trimming pared 0 bases from V and 3 bases from J, leaving 12 bases between.

The chain couples TRBV10-1 to TRBJ2-7; 8 nucleotides agree with TRBD2. CDR3 length: 14 residues. The V and J ends lost 4 bases and 4 bases, in that order; junction bases with no gene match: 6. Germline V gene data show CDR1 as WNHNN and CDR2 as SYGVQD (reference sequence). The CDR3: CASSGSGSKYEQYF. CDR3 DNA sequence: TGCGCCAGCAGTGGAAGCGGGAGTAAATACGAGCAGTACTTC.

The CDR3 loop reads CASSLGQKNTGELFF. CDR3 bases: TGTGCCAGCAGCTTGGGGCAGAAAAACACCGGGGAGCTGTTTTTT. The chain recombines TRBV5-8 with TRBJ2-2, with D hard to call. Trimming removed 0 bases from V and 2 bases from J, with 8 bases in between. CDR3 length: 15 residues. The germline gives CDR1 SGHTS, CDR2 YDEGEE.

This sequence joins TRBV2 and TRBJ1-1; D is unclear. Deletions cut 3 bases from V and 1 base from J, with 9 bases between. The germline V gene encodes CDR1 SNHLY and CDR2 FYNNEI. This CDR3 comprises 14 residues. The CDR3, as DNA: TGTGCCAGCAGTGAGGCCCCCAAGAACACTGAAGCTTTCTTT. Its protein is CASSEAPKNTEAFF. Filled out from reference TRBV2 and TRBJ1-1, the complete variable domain reads EPEVTQTPSHQVTQMGQEVILRCVPISNHLYFYWYRQILGQKVEFLVSFYNNEISEKSEIFDDQFSVERPDGSNFTLKIRSTKLEDSAMYFCASSEAPKNTEAFFGQGTRLTVV.

This clone occurred many times. The chain has TRBV7-8 and TRBJ2-3; 11 nucleotides line up with TRBD2. CDR1 is SGHVS, CDR2 FQNEAQ, per germline. The CDR3 runs to 17 residues. Trimming took 4 bases from V and 4 from J; bases not matched to a gene: 10. The CDR3 reads CASSSRALAGVADTQYF. The CDR3 bases are TGTGCCAGCAGCTCCCGAGCACTAGCGGGGGTCGCAGATACGCAGTATTTT.

The chain has TRBV29-1 and TRBJ2-7; 7 bases are shared with TRBD2. CDR3 length equals 13 residues. Per the germline V gene, CDR1 is SQVTM and CDR2 is ANQGSEA. The junction had 4 bases not matched to a gene; V was cut back by 1 base and J by 4 bases. CDR3 DNA sequence: TGCAGCGTTGAAGGGCAGGGAGGGTACGAGCAGTACTTC. It codes for CSVEGQGGYEQYF.

The chain employs TRBV27 and TRBJ2-3; D may be TRBD1 (5 bases). Germline V CDR1 and CDR2: MNHEY, SMNVEV (reference sequence). V was cut by 5 bases and J by 3 bases, with 15 bases left in between. This CDR3 region has 15 residues. CDR3 in DNA: TGTGCCAGCAGTCCAAACCCCCAGGGAACAGATACGCAGTATTTT. Its translation is CASSPNPQGTDTQYF.

This chain uses TRBV15 with TRBJ1-1; 8 bases are a match to TRBD1. Germline V gene data show CDR1 as LNHNV and CDR2 as YYDKDF (reference sequence). V lost 4 bases and J lost 3; bases outside the gene matches: 10. There are 16 residues in the CDR3. DNA for the CDR3: TGTGCCACCAGCACCCGGACAGGGAGGTTGCACACTGAAGCTTTCTTT. Protein product: CATSTRTGRLHTEAFF.

The chain combines TRBV7-2 with TRBJ2-7; 10 bases are a match to TRBD2. V was pared by 11 bases and J by 4 bases, with 11 bases of the junction left unmatched. The germline gives CDR1 SGHTA, CDR2 FQGNSA. The CDR3 is made up of 14 amino acids. For the CDR3, the DNA is TGTGCCTCTTCTGGGGGTAGCGGGAGGTACGAGCAGTACTTC. Protein product: CASSGGSGRYEQYF.

The genes are TRBV5-4 and TRBJ2-5; 7 bases agree with TRBD1. The junction had 7 bases not matched to a gene; V was cut back by 4 bases and J by 1 base. Per the germline V gene, CDR1 is SGHNT and CDR2 is YYREEE (reference sequence). This CDR3 comprises 15 residues. Written as DNA, the CDR3 is TGTGCCAGCAGCATGGGACAGCCCCTCCAAGAGACCCAGTACTTC. Residues: CASSMGQPLQETQYF.

The V call is TRBV5-1, the J call TRBJ2-5, with D possibly being TRBD2 (6 bases). The CDR3 contains 15 residues. Trimming took off 0 bases at V and 4 bases at J, with 13 bases between the two ends. Germline V CDR1 and CDR2: SGHRS, YFSETQ. CDR3 nucleotide sequence: TGCGCCAGCAGCTTGGCCGGGACTGCCACAGAGACCCAGTACTTC. This sequence encodes CASSLAGTATETQYF.

V gene TRBV5-1 combines with J gene TRBJ2-5; 8 positions match TRBD2. In germline, CDR1 is SGHRS, CDR2 YFSETQ. V was pared by 2 bases and J by 0 bases, with 3 bases of the junction left unmatched. The CDR3 covers 15 residues. In DNA, the CDR3 is TGCGCCAGCAGCTTATCAGCGGGGGACCAAGAGACCCAGTACTTC. Translating gives CASSLSAGDQETQYF. Using reference TRBV5-1 and TRBJ2-5 for the parts outside the CDR3, the full variable domain is KAGVTQTPRYLIKTRGQQVTLSCSPISGHRSVSWYQQTPGQGLQFLFEYFSETQRNKGNFPGRFSGRQFSNSRSEMNVSTLELGDSALYLCASSLSAGDQETQYFGPGTRLLVL.

V and J are TRBV4-2 and TRBJ2-3, with TRBD2 identical over 9 bases. The CDR3 loop spans 18 amino acids. V gave up 4 bases and J gave up 2 bases; unmatched junction bases: 13. The V gene's germline CDR1 is LGHNA and CDR2 YNFKEQ. CDR3 bases: TGTGCCAGCAGCCGTCGGGGGGGTGCTAGCGGGAACACAGATACGCAGTATTTT. The encoded protein is CASSRRGGASGNTDTQYF.

V and J are TRBV28 and TRBJ1-2; 8 bases map to TRBD1. The junction had 11 bases not matched to a gene; V was cut back by 3 bases and J by 5 bases. Germline CDR1 reads MDHEN; CDR2 reads SYDVKM. The CDR3 contains 16 residues. The CDR3 coding sequence is TGTGCCAGCAGTTTTTCTCAGGGGGCGCGGGGGTATGGCTACACCTTC. Protein: CASSFSQGARGYGYTF.

The genes are TRBV3-1 (or the pseudogene TRBV3-2) and TRBJ2-2, with D perhaps matching TRBD2 (5 bases). The V end lost 4 bases, the J end lost 1 base, and 13 bases lay between the germline ends. The CDR3 has 16 residues. Germline V lookup: CDR1 LGHDT, CDR2 YNNKEL (reference sequence). The CDR3 DNA sequence: TGTGCCAGCAGCCGGGGTGCAGCGGTGAACACCGGGGAGCTGTTTTTT. This translates into CASSRGAAVNTGELFF.

This chain joins TRBV3-1 (or the pseudogene TRBV3-2) and TRBJ1-4; D gene unclear. The CDR3 covers 11 residues. The germline gives CDR1 LGHDT, CDR2 YNNKEL (reference sequence). V lost 2 bases and J lost 8, with 3 bases in between. CDR3 nucleotide sequence: TGTGCCAGCAGCCAAACAGAAAAACTGTTTTTT. Encoded protein: CASSQTEKLFF.

The J gene is TRBJ1-5, the V gene TRBV3-1 (or the pseudogene TRBV3-2), with a tentative D call TRBD1 (5 bases). Germline values: CDR1 LGHDT, CDR2 YNNKEL (reference sequence). This CDR3 is built from 13 residues. Trimming cost V 4 bases and J 11 bases, with 15 bases left between them. The CDR3 nucleotides are TGTGCCAGCAGCCCCCAAGGGGTAGGTGCCCAGCATTTT. Protein sequence: CASSPQGVGAQHF.

The chain uses TRBV12-3 or TRBV12-4 and TRBJ1-1; tentatively, D is TRBD1 (6 bases). Deletions cut 6 bases from V and 5 bases from J, with 10 bases between. The CDR3 extends over 12 amino acids. DNA for the CDR3: TGTGCCAGCAGCTGGACAGTAACTGAAGCTTTCTTT. This gives the protein CASSWTVTEAFF.

The chain combines TRBV3-1 (or the pseudogene TRBV3-2) with TRBJ1-5; maybe TRBD1 (6 bases). The V end was cut by 0 bases, the J end by 7 bases, with 10 bases between. In germline, CDR1 is LGHDT, CDR2 YNNKEL (reference sequence). The CDR3 is 14 amino acids. The CDR3 spells CASSQDRGRQPQHF. In nucleotides, the CDR3 is TGTGCCAGCAGCCAAGACAGGGGTCGACAGCCCCAGCATTTT.